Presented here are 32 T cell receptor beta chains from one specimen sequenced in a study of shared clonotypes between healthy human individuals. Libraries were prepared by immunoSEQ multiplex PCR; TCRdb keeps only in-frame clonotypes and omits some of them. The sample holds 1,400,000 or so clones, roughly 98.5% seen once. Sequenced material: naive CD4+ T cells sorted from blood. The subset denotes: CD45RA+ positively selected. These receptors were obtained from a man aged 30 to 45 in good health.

The CDR3: CSVVGSGNTIYF. CDR3 nucleotide sequence: TGCAGCGTTGTGGGGTCTGGAAACACCATATATTTT. The chain is built from TRBV29-1 and TRBJ1-3; D gene unclear. Per the germline V gene, CDR1 is SQVTM and CDR2 is ANQGSEA. This CDR3 has 12 amino acids. V was shortened by 4 bases and J by 1 base, with 5 bases between the two germline ends.

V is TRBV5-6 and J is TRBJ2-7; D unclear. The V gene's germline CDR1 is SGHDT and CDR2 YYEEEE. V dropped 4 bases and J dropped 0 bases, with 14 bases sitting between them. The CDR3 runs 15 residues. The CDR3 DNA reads TGTGCCAGCAGCCGGCTCACAGCTAACTCCTACGAGCAGTACTTC. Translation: CASSRLTANSYEQYF.

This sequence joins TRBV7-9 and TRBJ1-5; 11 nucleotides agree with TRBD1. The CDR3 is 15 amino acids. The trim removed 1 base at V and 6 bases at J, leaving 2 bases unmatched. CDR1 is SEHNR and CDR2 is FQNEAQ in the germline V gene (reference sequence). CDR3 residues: CASSLVGTGGQPQHF. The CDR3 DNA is TGTGCCAGCAGCTTAGTGGGGACAGGGGGTCAGCCCCAGCATTTT. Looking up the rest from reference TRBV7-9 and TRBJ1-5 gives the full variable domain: DTGVSQNPRHKITKRGQNVTFRCDPISEHNRLYWYRQTLGQGPEFLTYFQNEAQLEKSRLLSDRFSAERPKGSFSTLEIQRTEQGDSAMYLCASSLVGTGGQPQHFGDGTRLSIL.

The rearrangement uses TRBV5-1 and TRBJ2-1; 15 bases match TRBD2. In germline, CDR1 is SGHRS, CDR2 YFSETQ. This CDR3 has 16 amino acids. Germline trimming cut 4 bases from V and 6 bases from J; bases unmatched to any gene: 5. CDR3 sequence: CASSTGTSGRSNEQFF. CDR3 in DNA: TGCGCCAGCAGCACGGGGACTAGCGGGAGGTCCAATGAGCAGTTCTTC.

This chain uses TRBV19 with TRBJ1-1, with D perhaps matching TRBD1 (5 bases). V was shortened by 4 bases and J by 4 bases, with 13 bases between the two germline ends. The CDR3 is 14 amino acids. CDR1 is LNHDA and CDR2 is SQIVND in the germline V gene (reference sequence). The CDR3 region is CASSNGGRGTEAFF. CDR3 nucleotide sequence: TGTGCCAGTAGTAATGGAGGGAGGGGCACTGAAGCTTTCTTT.

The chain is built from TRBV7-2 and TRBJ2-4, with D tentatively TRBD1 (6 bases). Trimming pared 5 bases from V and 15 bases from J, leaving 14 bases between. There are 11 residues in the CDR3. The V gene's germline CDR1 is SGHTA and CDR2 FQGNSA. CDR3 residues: CASSPQGCGYF. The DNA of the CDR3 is TGTGCCAGCAGCCCCCAGGGGTGCGGGTACTTC. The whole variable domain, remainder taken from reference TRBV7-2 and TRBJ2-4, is GAGVSQSPSNKVTEKGKDVELRCDPISGHTALYWYRQSLGQGLEFLIYFQGNSAPDKSGLPSDRFSAERTGGSVSTLTIQRTQQEDSAVYLCASSPQGCGYFGAGTRLSVL.

CDR3 protein: CASSLVGRGYNEQFF. Here the CDR3 DNA reads TGTGCCAGCAGTTTAGTAGGGAGAGGGTACAATGAGCAGTTCTTC. This sequence joins TRBV28 and TRBJ2-1, with D maybe TRBD2 (5 bases). Trimming shortened V by 2 bases and J by 4 bases, and 12 bases separated the two germline ends. The CDR3 runs to 15 residues. Germline CDR1 is MDHEN and CDR2 is SYDVKM.

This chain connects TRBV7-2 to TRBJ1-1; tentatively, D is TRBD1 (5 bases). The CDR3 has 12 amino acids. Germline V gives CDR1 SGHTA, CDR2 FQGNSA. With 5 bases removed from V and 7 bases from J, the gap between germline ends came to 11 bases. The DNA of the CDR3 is TGTGCCAGCAGCGACGGACACGATGAAGCTTTCTTT. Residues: CASSDGHDEAFF.

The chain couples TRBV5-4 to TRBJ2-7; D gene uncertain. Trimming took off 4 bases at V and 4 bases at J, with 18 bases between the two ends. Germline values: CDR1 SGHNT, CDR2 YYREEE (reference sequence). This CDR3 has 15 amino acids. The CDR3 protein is CASSTGTGHLYEQYF. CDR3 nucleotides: TGTGCCAGCAGCACGGGTACCGGCCATCTTTACGAGCAGTACTTC.

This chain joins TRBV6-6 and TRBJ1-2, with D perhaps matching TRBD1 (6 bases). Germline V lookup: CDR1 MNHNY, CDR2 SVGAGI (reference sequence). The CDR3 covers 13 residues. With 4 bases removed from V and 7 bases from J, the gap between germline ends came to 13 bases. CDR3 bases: TGTGCCAGCAGTTTCGCAGGGGTGGCTGGCTACACCTTC. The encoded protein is CASSFAGVAGYTF.

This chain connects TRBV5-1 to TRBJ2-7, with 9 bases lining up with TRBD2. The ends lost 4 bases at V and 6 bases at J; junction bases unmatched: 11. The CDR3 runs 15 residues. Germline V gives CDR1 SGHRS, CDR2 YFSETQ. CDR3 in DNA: TGCGCCAGCAGCCCAGCAGCGGGAGGTTCTGGCGAGCAGTACTTC. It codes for CASSPAAGGSGEQYF.

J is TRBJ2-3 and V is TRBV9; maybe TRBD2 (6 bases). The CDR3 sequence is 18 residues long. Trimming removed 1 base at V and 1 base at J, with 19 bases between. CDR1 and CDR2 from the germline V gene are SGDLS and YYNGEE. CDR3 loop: CASSVPRGGKEGTDTQYF. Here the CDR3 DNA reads TGTGCCAGCAGCGTACCTCGGGGCGGGAAGGAGGGCACAGATACGCAGTATTTT.

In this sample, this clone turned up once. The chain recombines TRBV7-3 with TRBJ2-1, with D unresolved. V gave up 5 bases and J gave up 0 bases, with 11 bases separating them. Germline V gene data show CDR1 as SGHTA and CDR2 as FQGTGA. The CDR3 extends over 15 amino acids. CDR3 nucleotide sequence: TGTGCCAGCAGCCTTCAGCCGCTCTCCTACAATGAGCAGTTCTTC. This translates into CASSLQPLSYNEQFF.

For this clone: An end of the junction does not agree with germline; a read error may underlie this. The CDR3 region is CASSPTGGASHF. The CDR3 DNA reads TGTGCCAGCTCACCTACAGGGGGCGCATCCCATTTT. V and J are TRBV18 and TRBJ1-3; 9 nucleotides line up with TRBD1. Germline V lookup: CDR1 KGHSH, CDR2 LQKENI. The CDR3 sequence is 12 residues long.

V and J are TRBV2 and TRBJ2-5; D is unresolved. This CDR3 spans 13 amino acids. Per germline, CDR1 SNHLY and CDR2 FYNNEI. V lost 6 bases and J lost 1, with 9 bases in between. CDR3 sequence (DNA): TGTGCCAGCAGGGCGGACGGCCAAGAGACCCAGTACTTC. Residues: CASRADGQETQYF.

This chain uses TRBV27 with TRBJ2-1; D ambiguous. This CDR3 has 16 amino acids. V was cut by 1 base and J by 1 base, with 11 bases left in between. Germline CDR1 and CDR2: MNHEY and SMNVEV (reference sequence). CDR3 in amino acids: CASSLFPEGSYNEQFF. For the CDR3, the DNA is TGTGCCAGCAGTTTATTCCCCGAAGGGTCCTACAATGAGCAGTTCTTC.

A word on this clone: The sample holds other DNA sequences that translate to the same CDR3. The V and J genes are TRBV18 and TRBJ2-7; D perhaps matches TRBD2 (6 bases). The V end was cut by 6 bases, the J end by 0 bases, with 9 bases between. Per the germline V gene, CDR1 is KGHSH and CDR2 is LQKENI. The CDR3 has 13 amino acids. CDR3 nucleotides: TGTGCCAGCTCCCCCGGGAGCTCCTACGAGCAGTACTTC. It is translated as CASSPGSSYEQYF.

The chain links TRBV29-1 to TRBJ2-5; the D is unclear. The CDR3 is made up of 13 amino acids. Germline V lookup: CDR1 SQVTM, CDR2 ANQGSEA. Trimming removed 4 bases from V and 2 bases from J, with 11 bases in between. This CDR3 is CSVVWLGQETQYF. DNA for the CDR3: TGCAGCGTTGTATGGTTGGGGCAAGAGACCCAGTACTTC.

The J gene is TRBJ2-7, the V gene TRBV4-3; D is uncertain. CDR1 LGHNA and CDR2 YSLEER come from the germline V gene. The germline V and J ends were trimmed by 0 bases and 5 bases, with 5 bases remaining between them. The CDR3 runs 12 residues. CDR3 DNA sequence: TGCGCCAGCAGCCAAGACGGCGACGAGCAGTACTTC. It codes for CASSQDGDEQYF.

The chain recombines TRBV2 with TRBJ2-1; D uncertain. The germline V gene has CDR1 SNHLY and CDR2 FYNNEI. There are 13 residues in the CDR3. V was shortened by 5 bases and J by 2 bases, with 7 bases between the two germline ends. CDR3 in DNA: TGTGCCAGCAGTTATCGGGCCTACAATGAGCAGTTCTTC. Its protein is CASSYRAYNEQFF.

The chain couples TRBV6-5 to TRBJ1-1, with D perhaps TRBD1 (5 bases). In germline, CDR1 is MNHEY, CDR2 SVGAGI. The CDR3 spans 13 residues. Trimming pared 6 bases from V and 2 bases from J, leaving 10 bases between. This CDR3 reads CASSRQKNTEAFF. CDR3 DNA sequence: TGTGCCAGCAGCCGACAGAAAAACACTGAAGCTTTCTTT.

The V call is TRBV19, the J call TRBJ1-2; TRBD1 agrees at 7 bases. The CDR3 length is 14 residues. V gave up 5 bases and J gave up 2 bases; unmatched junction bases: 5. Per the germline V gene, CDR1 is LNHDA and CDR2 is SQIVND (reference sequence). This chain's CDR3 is CASSVTTGNYGYTF. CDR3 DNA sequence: TGTGCCAGTAGTGTTACGACAGGGAACTATGGCTACACCTTC.

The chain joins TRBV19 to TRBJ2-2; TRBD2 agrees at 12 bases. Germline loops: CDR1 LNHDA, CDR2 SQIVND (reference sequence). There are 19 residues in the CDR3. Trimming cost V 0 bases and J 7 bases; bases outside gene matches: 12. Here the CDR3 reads CASSIDTVTSGRYSGELFF. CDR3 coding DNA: TGTGCCAGTAGTATAGATACTGTGACTAGCGGGAGATATAGCGGGGAGCTGTTTTTT.

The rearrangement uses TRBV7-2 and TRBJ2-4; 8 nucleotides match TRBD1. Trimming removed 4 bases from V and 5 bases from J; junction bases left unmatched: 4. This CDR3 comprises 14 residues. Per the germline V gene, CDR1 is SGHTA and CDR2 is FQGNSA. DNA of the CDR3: TGTGCCAGCAGCTCCAGGGGGCGTGAAAACATTCAGTACTTC. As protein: CASSSRGRENIQYF.

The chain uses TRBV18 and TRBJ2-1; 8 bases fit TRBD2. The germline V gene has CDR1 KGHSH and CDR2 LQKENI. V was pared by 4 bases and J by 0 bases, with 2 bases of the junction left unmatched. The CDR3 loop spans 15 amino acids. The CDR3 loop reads CASSLGTSSYNEQFF. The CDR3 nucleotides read TGTGCCAGCTCACTCGGGACTAGCTCCTACAATGAGCAGTTCTTC.

CDR3 sequence (DNA): TGCGCCAGCAGTACGACTAGAGCCTACGAGCAGTACTTC. Protein: CASSTTRAYEQYF. The chain carries TRBV10-1 and TRBJ2-7; D possibly corresponds to TRBD2 (6 bases). V dropped 5 bases and J dropped 2 bases, with 10 bases sitting between them. The CDR3 has 13 amino acids. CDR1 and CDR2 (germline): WNHNN, SYGVQD (reference sequence).

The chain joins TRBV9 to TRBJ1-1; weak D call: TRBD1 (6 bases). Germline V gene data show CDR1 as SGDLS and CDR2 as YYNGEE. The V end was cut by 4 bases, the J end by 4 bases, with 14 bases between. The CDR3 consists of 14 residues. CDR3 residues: CASSPEVGGTEAFF. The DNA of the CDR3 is TGTGCCAGCAGCCCTGAGGTAGGGGGCACTGAAGCTTTCTTT.

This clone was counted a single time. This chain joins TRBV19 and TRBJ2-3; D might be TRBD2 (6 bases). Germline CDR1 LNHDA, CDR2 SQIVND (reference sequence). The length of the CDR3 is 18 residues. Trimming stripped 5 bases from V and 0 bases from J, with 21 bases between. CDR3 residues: CASSSEGTGHTSTDTQYF. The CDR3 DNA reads TGTGCCAGTAGTTCCGAAGGGACTGGACATACTAGCACAGATACGCAGTATTTT.

CDR3 protein: CSVVFYQETQYF. CDR3 coding DNA: TGCAGCGTTGTTTTCTACCAAGAGACCCAGTACTTC. The chain combines TRBV29-1 with TRBJ2-5; D call uncertain. The V and J ends lost 4 bases and 0 bases respectively, with 6 bases between them. Germline V gene lookup returns CDR1 SQVTM and CDR2 ANQGSEA. CDR3 length equals 12 residues.

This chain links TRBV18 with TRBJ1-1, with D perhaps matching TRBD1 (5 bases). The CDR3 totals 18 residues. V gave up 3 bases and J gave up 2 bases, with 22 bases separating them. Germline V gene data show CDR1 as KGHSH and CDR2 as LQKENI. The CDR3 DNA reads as TGTGCCAGCTCACCCAGGGACGGACCCTTGGTGTTAAACACTGAAGCTTTCTTT. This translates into CASSPRDGPLVLNTEAFF.

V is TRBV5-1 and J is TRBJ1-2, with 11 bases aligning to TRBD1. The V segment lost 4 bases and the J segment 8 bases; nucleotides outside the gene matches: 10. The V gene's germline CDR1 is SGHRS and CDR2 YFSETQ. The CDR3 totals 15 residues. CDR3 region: CASSRGTGGLEGYTF. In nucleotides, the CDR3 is TGCGCCAGCAGCCGAGGGACAGGGGGTTTAGAAGGCTACACCTTC.

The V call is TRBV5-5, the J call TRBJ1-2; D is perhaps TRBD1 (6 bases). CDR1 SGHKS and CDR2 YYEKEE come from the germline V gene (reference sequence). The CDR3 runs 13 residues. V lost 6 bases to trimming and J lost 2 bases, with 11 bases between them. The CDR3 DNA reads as TGTGCCAGCAACCTGGGGGCCAACTATGGCTACACCTTC. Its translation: CASNLGANYGYTF.